These 15 T cell receptor beta chains originate from one sample sequenced in a study of PD-1 blockade in classical Hodgkin lymphoma (dated by TCRdb to 2020 to 2021). Receptor libraries were prepared by the immunoSEQ multiplex PCR assay. Sourced from immuneACCESS, this table was stored by TCRdb with only in-frame sequences that have V and J called. A share of the clones is absent; for the studies checked, an unresolved V gene accounts for under half, and the remainder has no known explanation. The sample includes tens of thousands of clones, with almost 85% observed a single time. The ten biggest clones cover approximately 17% of the sample. Read against the paper, the sample's time point label means: cycle 4 day 1 (C4D1), after more than 5 weeks of nivolumab. All trial patients had relapsed after autologous stem cell transplantation, with cohorts A, B and C differing in prior brentuximab vedotin exposure.

Material: peripheral blood mononuclear cells (PBMCs), obtained before the fourth cycle of nivolumab. The receptors originated from a human donor with classical Hodgkin lymphoma.

The chain joins TRBV19 to TRBJ2-7; TRBD1 aligns across 7 bases. The trim removed 5 bases at V and 3 bases at J, leaving 7 bases unmatched. This CDR3 has 14 amino acids. Germline CDR1 LNHDA, CDR2 SQIVND (reference sequence). The CDR3 loop reads CASSPGQAGYEQYF. The CDR3 DNA sequence: TGTGCCAGTAGTCCCGGACAGGCTGGCTACGAGCAGTACTTC.

The chain uses TRBV6-5 and TRBJ1-6; 9 bases fit TRBD1. V lost 5 bases and J lost 9; bases outside the gene matches: 8. The CDR3 sequence is 15 residues long. CDR1 is MNHEY and CDR2 is SVGAGI in the germline V gene. CDR3 sequence reads: CASSPGTGNSSPLHF. In nucleotides, the CDR3 is TGTGCCAGCAGTCCCGGGACAGGGAATAGTTCACCCCTCCACTTT.

V is TRBV19 and J is TRBJ2-7; TRBD1 is a possible D gene (5 bases). The CDR3 runs 15 residues. V was cut by 3 bases and J by 5 bases, with 17 bases left in between. Germline V lookup: CDR1 LNHDA, CDR2 SQIVND (reference sequence). CDR3 sequence: CASSILGQGVNEQYF. In DNA form, the CDR3 reads TGTGCCAGTAGTATTCTCGGGCAGGGTGTCAACGAGCAGTACTTC.

In the case of this clone: One end of the junction is discordant with germline, which a read error may explain. The rearrangement joins TRBV12-5 to TRBJ2-1, with D possibly being TRBD1 (5 bases). Germline-derived CDR1 and CDR2 are LGHNT and FRNRAP. This CDR3 spans 18 amino acids. The CDR3 sequence is CASGLVLGEITSYNEQFF. The CDR3 DNA follows: TGTGCTAGCGGTTTGGTATTAGGGGAAATTACCTCCTACAATGAGCAGTTCTTC.

The CDR3 loop is CASKPDRAGANVLTF. The CDR3 coding sequence is TGTGCCAGCAAACCCGACAGGGCTGGGGCCAACGTCCTGACTTTC. The chain employs TRBV5-4 and TRBJ2-6; TRBD1 agrees at 7 bases. The CDR3 sequence is 15 residues long. Germline V lookup: CDR1 SGHNT, CDR2 YYREEE (reference sequence). V was clipped by 6 bases and J by 2 bases; unmatched bases: 5. Full variable domain (remainder filled in from reference TRBV5-4 and TRBJ2-6): ETGVTQSPTHLIKTRGQQVTLRCSSQSGHNTVSWYQQALGQGPQFIFQYYREEENGRGNFPPRFSGLQFPNYSSELNVNALELDDSALYLCASKPDRAGANVLTFGAGSRLTVL.

The V gene is TRBV7-2, the J gene TRBJ1-2; D is perhaps TRBD1 (5 bases). Trimming took 0 bases from V and 1 from J, leaving 12 bases between them. The CDR3 runs to 16 residues. The germline V gene encodes CDR1 SGHTA and CDR2 FQGNSA. The CDR3 region has the DNA TGTGCCAGCAGCTTAGCCCCGACGGGACTTAACTATGGCTACACCTTC. This codes for CASSLAPTGLNYGYTF. Complete variable domain (other parts from reference TRBV7-2 and TRBJ1-2): GAGVSQSPSNKVTEKGKDVELRCDPISGHTALYWYRQSLGQGLEFLIYFQGNSAPDKSGLPSDRFSAERTGGSVSTLTIQRTQQEDSAVYLCASSLAPTGLNYGYTFGSGTRLTVV.

The chain is built from TRBV7-9 and TRBJ2-5, with TRBD1 matching 9 bases. The CDR3 extends over 15 amino acids. Germline V gene lookup returns CDR1 SEHNR and CDR2 FQNEAQ (reference sequence). Losses at the gene ends were 3 bases for V and 1 base for J; bases not matched to a gene: 3. The CDR3 DNA sequence: TGTGCCAGCAGCTTGGCGACAGGGGGCCAAGAGACCCAGTACTTC. Amino acids: CASSLATGGQETQYF.

The rearrangement joins TRBV29-1 to TRBJ2-7; 7 positions match TRBD1. CDR1 is SQVTM and CDR2 is ANQGSEA in the germline V gene. This CDR3 has 13 amino acids. V gave up 7 bases and J gave up 2 bases; unmatched junction bases: 8. The chain's CDR3 is CSGLGQSTYEQYF. Here the CDR3 DNA reads TGCAGCGGTTTGGGACAGTCAACCTACGAGCAGTACTTC.

V and J are TRBV5-1 and TRBJ2-6, with D possibly being TRBD1 (5 bases). The V end was cut by 1 base, the J end by 1 base, with 12 bases between. The CDR3 is made up of 17 amino acids. Germline V gene sequence: CDR1 SGHRS, CDR2 YFSETQ. The chain's CDR3 is CASSLLQDGSGANVLTF. The CDR3, as DNA: TGCGCCAGCAGCTTGTTACAGGACGGGTCTGGGGCCAACGTCCTGACTTTC.

The chain combines TRBV29-1 with TRBJ2-7; D possibly corresponds to TRBD2 (5 bases). The V gene lost 8 bases and the J gene lost 5 bases, with 19 bases spanning the gap. The CDR3 contains 13 residues. CDR1 and CDR2 (germline): SQVTM, ANQGSEA. The CDR3 DNA follows: TGCAGCACTGCAGCCACGGGAACCCACGAGCAGTACTTC. It yields the protein CSTAATGTHEQYF.

This chain joins TRBV7-2 and TRBJ2-1, with 11 bases aligning to TRBD2. The germline V gene encodes CDR1 SGHTA and CDR2 FQGNSA. V shed 6 bases, J shed 5 bases, and the junction held 6 bases outside the gene matches. This CDR3 contains 15 residues. The CDR3 DNA reads as TGTGCCAGCAGTCCTCTAGCGGGGGGAAACAATGAGCAGTTCTTC. Amino acid sequence: CASSPLAGGNNEQFF.

The gene calls are TRBV5-8 and TRBJ2-7; D remains ambiguous. The V and J ends lost 2 bases and 6 bases respectively, with 9 bases between them. The CDR3 sequence is 12 residues long. Germline V gene data show CDR1 as SGHTS and CDR2 as YDEGEE. CDR3 loop: CASSLNRVEQYF. CDR3 DNA sequence: TGTGCCAGCAGCTTAAACAGAGTCGAGCAGTACTTC. The full variable domain, with the rest looked up from reference TRBV5-8 and TRBJ2-7, is EAGVTQSPTHLIKTRGQQATLRCSPISGHTSVYWYQQALGLGLQFLLWYDEGEERNRGNFPPRFSGRQFPNYSSELNVNALELEDSALYLCASSLNRVEQYFGPGTRLTVT.

J is TRBJ1-1 and V is TRBV5-1; D uncertain. The CDR3 extends over 14 amino acids. V dropped 0 bases and J dropped 5 bases, with 11 bases sitting between them. The V gene's germline CDR1 is SGHRS and CDR2 YFSETQ. CDR3 loop: CASSLESGKTEAFF. CDR3 sequence (DNA): TGCGCCAGCAGCTTGGAATCGGGGAAGACTGAAGCTTTCTTT.

The V and J genes are TRBV7-6 and TRBJ2-1; D is unclear. The CDR3 is 11 residues long. The V end lost 1 base, the J end lost 13 bases, and 8 bases lay between the germline ends. Germline V CDR1 and CDR2: SGHVS, FNYEAQ. The CDR3 sequence is CASSLDSPQFF. The CDR3 nucleotides are TGTGCCAGCAGCTTAGATAGCCCACAGTTCTTC.

This clone was counted only a few times. This chain connects TRBV6-5 to TRBJ1-5; tentatively, D is TRBD1 (5 bases). This CDR3 region has 15 residues. V was cut by 4 bases and J by 4 bases, with 14 bases left in between. The V gene's germline CDR1 is MNHEY and CDR2 SVGAGI. CDR3: CASSSQVGGNQPQHF. The CDR3 region has the DNA TGTGCCAGCAGTTCCCAGGTGGGGGGAAATCAGCCCCAGCATTTT.